This TCR beta chain was profiled in a study of T cell responses to AZD1222 COVID-19 vaccine. The method was immunoSEQ multiplex PCR; TCRdb's version includes in-frame clones alone and lacks a portion of them. The sample carries some 190,000 clones, over 75% recorded once. Whole-study results and caveats: Spike as a whole was targeted by vaccine-associated CD4 TCRs, dominant at 160-218 and 743-854. It should be noted that donors were predominantly white British and more often female, and clonal diversity was possibly underestimated. Sampled repertoires all dated from after the peak T cell response. Reports indicate that nearly half of spike-specific TCRs are directed at unmutated variant regions.

Comments on this clone: As yet, its antigen is unknown.

Sample: peripheral blood, taken on day 0 of AZD1222 vaccination. The receptor was derived from an adult in good health.

The CDR3 loop is CASRRTGGTSGNTIYF. The CDR3 nucleotides read TGTGCCAGCAGACGGACAGGGGGCACCTCTGGAAACACCATATATTTT. The rearrangement joins TRBV5-6 to TRBJ1-3, with 11 bases identical to TRBD1. The trim removed 5 bases at V and 0 bases at J, leaving 4 bases unmatched. CDR3 size: 16 residues. Germline V lookup: CDR1 SGHDT, CDR2 YYEEEE.